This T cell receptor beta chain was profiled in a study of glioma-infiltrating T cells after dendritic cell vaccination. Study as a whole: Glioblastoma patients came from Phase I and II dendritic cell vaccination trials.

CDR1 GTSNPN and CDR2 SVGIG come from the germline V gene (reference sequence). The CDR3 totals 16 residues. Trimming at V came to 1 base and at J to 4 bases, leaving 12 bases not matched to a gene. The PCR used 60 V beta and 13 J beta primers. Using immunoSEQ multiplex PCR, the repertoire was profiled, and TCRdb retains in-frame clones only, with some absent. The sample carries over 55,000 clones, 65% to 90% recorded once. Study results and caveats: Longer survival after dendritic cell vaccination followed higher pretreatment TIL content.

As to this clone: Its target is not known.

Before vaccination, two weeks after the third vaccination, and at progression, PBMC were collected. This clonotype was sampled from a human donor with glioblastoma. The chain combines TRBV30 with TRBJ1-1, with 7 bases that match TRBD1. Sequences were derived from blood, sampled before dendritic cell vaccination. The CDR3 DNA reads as TGTGCCTGGAGTGGTGCCCCGACACAGGGGTCCACTGAAGCTTTCTTT. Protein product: CAWSGAPTQGSTEAFF.